These 23 T cell receptor beta chains were sequenced from one sample in a study of shared clonotypes between healthy human individuals (dated by TCRdb to 2020 to 2022). Library prep was done by the immunoSEQ multiplex PCR assay. Drawn from immuneACCESS, this table holds only the in-frame rearrangements with V and J called that TCRdb kept. Clones are partly lost; checked studies trace under half to an unresolved V gene and leave the rest unexplained. Across this sample there are around 980,000 clones, with about 84% seen only once. 0.55% to 0.7% of the sample comes from the top ten. Material: memory CD4+ T cells from PBMCs. The sample's cell subset or site label is to be understood as: CD45RA-negative fraction. These receptors all stem from a man aged 18 to 29 in good health. Some clones in this sample may be carry-over from other donors' samples.

This clone was found many times. The V gene is TRBV28, the J gene TRBJ1-1; TRBD1 matches 10 bases. The CDR3 loop spans 16 amino acids. Looked up from germline, CDR1 is MDHEN and CDR2 is SYDVKM. V was pared by 7 bases and J by 14 bases, with 22 bases of the junction left unmatched. CDR3 residues: CASTPWVGTGVGSVFF. CDR3 nucleotides: TGTGCCAGCACCCCCTGGGTCGGGACAGGGGTGGGTTCGGTCTTCTTT.

This chain uses TRBV14 with TRBJ2-7; 9 bases are a match to TRBD2. With V trimmed by 4 bases and J by 2 bases, 6 bases remained unmatched. Per the germline V gene, CDR1 is SGHDN and CDR2 is FVKESK. This CDR3 spans 15 amino acids. The CDR3 loop reads CASSRNLAGPYEQYF. CDR3 DNA sequence: TGTGCCAGCAGCCGGAACCTAGCGGGGCCCTACGAGCAGTACTTC. Full variable domain (rest looked up from reference TRBV14 and TRBJ2-7): EAGVTQFPSHSVIEKGQTVTLRCDPISGHDNLYWYRRVMGKEIKFLLHFVKESKQDESGMPNNRFLAERTGGTYSTLKVQPAELEDSGVYFCASSRNLAGPYEQYFGPGTRLTVT.

This clone was counted ten times or more. The CDR3 loop reads CAINRDRGYEQYF. Written as DNA, the CDR3 is TGTGCCATCAATCGAGACAGGGGGTACGAGCAGTACTTC. This chain connects TRBV10-3 to TRBJ2-7; 9 bases map to TRBD1. V was clipped by 7 bases and J by 4 bases; unmatched bases: 5. In germline, CDR1 is ENHRY, CDR2 SYGVKD. CDR3 length: 13 amino acids.

In its sample, this clone was seen once. V usage is TRBV30 and J usage is TRBJ2-1; D possibly uses TRBD1 or TRBD2 (5 bases each). Deletions cut 0 bases from V and 10 bases from J, with 16 bases between. From germline, CDR1 is GTSNPN and CDR2 SVGIG (reference sequence). CDR3 length equals 14 residues. CDR3 loop: CAWSVLVGVGEQFF. Written as DNA, the CDR3 is TGTGCCTGGAGTGTATTAGTGGGGGTCGGGGAGCAGTTCTTC.

The chain employs TRBV7-2 and TRBJ2-7, with 8 bases fitting TRBD1. The V gene's germline CDR1 is SGHTA and CDR2 FQGNSA. After removal of 2 bases from V and 4 bases from J, the junction contained 10 bases not matched to a gene. The CDR3 runs to 16 residues. In DNA, the CDR3 is TGTGCCAGCAGCTTACGTTCTGGACAGGGACGTTACGAGCAGTACTTC. This gives the protein CASSLRSGQGRYEQYF.

The chain combines TRBV5-1 with TRBJ2-4; 9 nucleotides agree with TRBD2. After removal of 0 bases from V and 3 bases from J, the junction contained 7 bases not matched to a gene. Germline CDR1 is SGHRS and CDR2 is YFSETQ. The CDR3 length is 17 residues. Here the CDR3 DNA reads TGCGCCAGCAGCTTGGCCGTAGCGGGAGATAGCAAAAACATTCAGTACTTC. It yields the protein CASSLAVAGDSKNIQYF.

This clone has more than one count but fewer than ten. The chain recombines TRBV4-2 with TRBJ1-1, with 9 bases that match TRBD1. The CDR3 sequence is 15 residues long. With 2 bases clipped from V and 4 bases from J, the junction kept 5 bases outside the gene matches. CDR1 is LGHNA and CDR2 is YNFKEQ in the germline V gene. This chain's CDR3 is CASSQPQGAGTEAFF. DNA for the CDR3: TGTGCCAGCAGCCAACCACAGGGGGCCGGCACTGAAGCTTTCTTT.

This clone turned up a few times. This chain connects TRBV11-2 to TRBJ2-5; D unclear. The CDR3 covers 13 residues. V was cut by 8 bases and J by 5 bases, with 15 bases left in between. Germline CDR1 SGHAT, CDR2 FQNNGV. The chain's CDR3 is CASGFSAGETQYF. The CDR3 DNA reads TGTGCCAGCGGATTCAGCGCCGGGGAGACCCAGTACTTC.

With regard to this clone: The same CDR3 can be traced to other DNA sequences in this sample. The chain links TRBV18 to TRBJ2-1, with a tentative D call TRBD2 (7 bases). V was pared by 0 bases and J by 0 bases, with 9 bases between. The germline V gene has CDR1 KGHSH and CDR2 LQKENI. The CDR3 has 16 residues. CDR3 sequence reads: CASSPPGGGSYNEQFF. In DNA form, the CDR3 reads TGTGCCAGCTCACCACCGGGAGGGGGCTCCTACAATGAGCAGTTCTTC.

This rearrangement joins TRBV15 to TRBJ2-1; D possibly corresponds to TRBD2 (5 bases). Germline values: CDR1 LNHNV, CDR2 YYDKDF (reference sequence). V gave up 4 bases and J gave up 12 bases, with 13 bases separating them. CDR3 length: 12 amino acids. CDR3 coding DNA: TGTGCCACCAGCAACCCCCTCCGGGGGCAGTTCTTC. It codes for CATSNPLRGQFF. The full variable domain, its missing parts supplied by reference TRBV15 and TRBJ2-1, is DAMVIQNPRYQVTQFGKPVTLSCSQTLNHNVMYWYQQKSSQAPKLLFHYYDKDFNNEADTPDNFQSRRPNTSFCFLDIRSPGLGDTAMYLCATSNPLRGQFFGPGTRLTVL.

The CDR3 here is CASSGSGTANYGYTF. The CDR3 bases are TGTGCCAGCAGTGGATCCGGGACAGCTAACTATGGCTACACCTTC. The chain joins TRBV2 to TRBJ1-2; 7 nucleotides align to TRBD1. Trimming cost V 4 bases and J 0 bases; bases outside gene matches: 5. Germline V CDR1 and CDR2: SNHLY, FYNNEI. The CDR3 consists of 15 residues.

The rearrangement uses TRBV7-6 and TRBJ2-7; D perhaps matches TRBD2 (5 bases). Trimming left V 1 base short and J 5 bases short, with 12 bases between. Per germline, CDR1 SGHVS and CDR2 FNYEAQ. This CDR3 is built from 14 residues. The CDR3 is CASSLVGREHEQYF. The CDR3 bases are TGTGCCAGCAGCTTAGTAGGCCGGGAACACGAGCAGTACTTC. Full variable domain (remainder filled in from reference TRBV7-6 and TRBJ2-7): GAGVSQSPRYKVTKRGQDVALRCDPISGHVSLYWYRQALGQGPEFLTYFNYEAQQDKSGLPNDRFSAERPEGSISTLTIQRTEQRDSAMYRCASSLVGREHEQYFGPGTRLTVT.

J is TRBJ1-5 and V is TRBV5-1, with D possibly matching TRBD1 (5 bases). With 4 bases removed from V and 4 bases from J, the gap between germline ends came to 12 bases. The CDR3 has 14 amino acids. The germline gives CDR1 SGHRS, CDR2 YFSETQ. The DNA for the CDR3 is TGCGCCAGCAGCAGCGGGACGAGTAATCAGCCCCAGCATTTT. This sequence encodes CASSSGTSNQPQHF.

The chain couples TRBV6-5 to TRBJ1-1, with 9 positions matching TRBD1. CDR3 size: 15 residues. V trimming: 6 bases; J trimming: 1 base; junction bases outside the gene matches: 6. Germline V lookup: CDR1 MNHEY, CDR2 SVGAGI. CDR3 residues: CASRRGGQGNTEAFF. The CDR3, as DNA: TGTGCCAGCAGACGGGGGGGACAGGGGAACACTGAAGCTTTCTTT.

This chain links TRBV7-8 with TRBJ2-3, with D possibly matching TRBD2 (5 bases). CDR1 and CDR2 (germline): SGHVS, FQNEAQ. Trimming removed 6 bases at V and 0 bases at J, with 19 bases between. The CDR3 contains 17 residues. CDR3 coding DNA: TGTGCCAGCAGTTTCTACTTGGGGAGAGAAAGCACAGATACGCAGTATTTT. Encoded protein: CASSFYLGRESTDTQYF.

The chain combines TRBV29-1 with TRBJ1-1; D is possibly TRBD1 (5 bases). CDR3 size: 11 residues. Germline-derived CDR1 and CDR2 are SQVTM and ANQGSEA. The V end lost 5 bases, the J end lost 3 bases, and 7 bases lay between the germline ends. For the CDR3, the DNA is TGCAGCGTTCGGGGGGACACTGAAGCTTTCTTT. This gives the protein CSVRGDTEAFF.

The rearrangement joins TRBV9 to TRBJ2-4, with D maybe TRBD2 (5 bases). Germline V gene lookup returns CDR1 SGDLS and CDR2 YYNGEE. The CDR3 loop spans 19 amino acids. V was trimmed by 1 base and J by 0 bases, leaving 20 bases between them. The CDR3 region is CASSVMGRLPLIAKNIQYF. The CDR3 DNA follows: TGTGCCAGCAGCGTAATGGGGAGACTCCCCTTAATAGCCAAAAACATTCAGTACTTC. Filled out from reference TRBV9 and TRBJ2-4, the complete variable domain reads DSGVTQTPKHLITATGQRVTLRCSPRSGDLSVYWYQQSLDQGLQFLIQYYNGEERAKGNILERFSAQQFPDLHSELNLSSLELGDSALYFCASSVMGRLPLIAKNIQYFGAGTRLSVL.

J is TRBJ2-5 and V is TRBV7-9, with 11 bases identical to TRBD2. TRBJ2-7 explains the end of the DNA better; the J call may be wrong. CDR3 length: 15 residues. The V gene's germline CDR1 is SEHNR and CDR2 FQNEAQ (reference sequence). The CDR3 nucleotides are TGTGCCAGCAGCTCCTTAGCGGGAGGGCTGGGCGAGCAGTACTTC. The encoded protein is CASSSLAGGLGEQYF.

The V and J genes are TRBV15 and TRBJ1-6, with a possible D match to TRBD1 (6 bases). V gave up 5 bases and J gave up 7 bases, with 12 bases separating them. Germline V gene data show CDR1 as LNHNV and CDR2 as YYDKDF (reference sequence). CDR3 length equals 14 residues. CDR3 sequence: CATSPRGRNSPLHF. Written as DNA, the CDR3 is TGTGCCACCAGCCCAAGGGGGAGGAATTCACCCCTCCACTTT.

This clone has more than one count but fewer than ten. Other DNA sequences in this sample translate to the same CDR3. This chain links TRBV28 with TRBJ2-7; unclear D gene. The CDR3 contains 11 residues. V lost 6 bases to trimming and J lost 4 bases, with 7 bases between them. Germline lookup yields CDR1 MDHEN and CDR2 SYDVKM. The CDR3 loop is CASRGEYEQYF. The CDR3 bases are TGTGCCAGCAGGGGCGAATACGAGCAGTACTTC. The full variable domain, its missing parts supplied by reference TRBV28 and TRBJ2-7, is DVKVTQSSRYLVKRTGEKVFLECVQDMDHENMFWYRQDPGLGLRLIYFSYDVKMKEKGDIPEGYSVSREKKERFSLILESASTNQTSMYLCASRGEYEQYFGPGTRLTVT.

V gene TRBV5-4 combines with J gene TRBJ2-7; 8 nucleotides align to TRBD1. V shed 4 bases and J 11 bases; nucleotides not matched to a gene: 11. Per germline, CDR1 SGHNT and CDR2 YYREEE (reference sequence). This CDR3 contains 13 residues. The CDR3 coding sequence is TGTGCCAGCAGCCCTGGGGGACAGGCAGAGGAGTACTTC. The encoded protein is CASSPGGQAEEYF.

This clone was seen a handful of times. The genes are TRBV18 and TRBJ2-5; TRBD2 aligns across 7 bases. Germline CDR1 and CDR2: KGHSH and LQKENI. The ends lost 1 base at V and 6 bases at J; junction bases unmatched: 11. The CDR3 sequence is 16 residues long. The CDR3 reads CASSPREGEGHKTQYF. As DNA, the CDR3 is TGTGCCAGCTCACCACGGGAGGGAGAAGGCCACAAGACCCAGTACTTC.

About this clone itself: The same CDR3 can be traced to other DNA sequences in this sample. This chain links TRBV5-1 with TRBJ1-5; D ambiguous. The CDR3 is 13 amino acids. Trimming stripped 3 bases from V and 2 bases from J, with 6 bases between. Per germline, CDR1 SGHRS and CDR2 YFSETQ. The CDR3 region is CASSWQGNQPQHF. The CDR3 DNA sequence: TGCGCCAGCAGCTGGCAGGGCAATCAGCCCCAGCATTTT.